The clone carrying this T cell receptor beta chain was picked up a small number of times. These data are taken from a study of blood T cells in healthy people across ages. A sample-barcoded 5' primer and a J-beta primer mix were used in a second PCR of roughly 6 to 11 cycles. A tag from a template-switch adaptor with 12 random nucleotides marked each cDNA molecule. TCRdb reanalysed the 5' RACE reads using MiXCR and keeps one entry per CDR3 protein. Seen here are about 1.6 million distinct CDR3 sequences, roughly 30% observed once, and the top ten hold about 10%. Healthy individuals of Caucasian origin from Russia, aged roughly 6 to 100, served as donors. Whenever a sample was processed, at least 6 million PBMCs were isolated. The material sequenced was blood. The origin of this receptor is a woman aged 25 to 39 in good health.

In nucleotides, the CDR3 is TGTGCCAGCAGCCTGACAGGGGAAACCTACGAGCAGTACTTC. Protein sequence: CASSLTGETYEQYF. The chain recombines TRBV7-8 with TRBJ2-7, with TRBD1 matching over 8 bases. This CDR3 is built from 14 residues. Trimming removed 5 bases from V and 2 bases from J; junction bases left unmatched: 5. CDR1 and CDR2 (germline): SGHVS, FQNEAQ. Drawing the rest from reference TRBV7-8 and TRBJ2-7, the complete variable domain is GAGVSQSPRYKVAKRGQDVALRCDPISGHVSLFWYQQALGQGPEFLTYFQNEAQLDKSGLPSDRFFAERPEGSVSTLKIQRTQQEDSAVYLCASSLTGETYEQYFGPGTRLTVT.